The 24 T cell receptor beta chains presented below share a single source sample, sequenced in a study of cytomegalovirus exposure and HLA in healthy donors. It was with 60 Vbeta and 13 Jbeta primers that the PCR ran. The table came from immunoSEQ multiplex PCR; TCRdb's copy has only in-frame clones and leaves some out. The sample has some 150,000 clones; roughly 86% are singletons. The material sequenced was PBMCs. These receptors were collected from a man aged 18 to 29 in good health and CMV-seropositive.

The chain is built from TRBV19 and TRBJ1-1; possible D gene TRBD1, 5 bases. The CDR3 totals 12 residues. CDR1 is LNHDA and CDR2 is SQIVND in the germline V gene (reference sequence). The V gene lost 6 bases and the J gene lost 6 bases, with 11 bases spanning the gap. The CDR3 DNA follows: TGTGCCAGTAGCCAGGGTGTGGCTGAAGCTTTCTTT. This translates into CASSQGVAEAFF.

The chain combines TRBV5-4 with TRBJ1-1; D may be TRBD1 (5 bases). V lost 0 bases and J 3 bases, leaving 12 bases between the germline ends. The CDR3 is made up of 15 amino acids. The germline V gene encodes CDR1 SGHNT and CDR2 YYREEE (reference sequence). CDR3 protein: CASSLAGGSDTEAFF. CDR3 bases: TGTGCCAGCAGCTTGGCCGGGGGGAGCGACACTGAAGCTTTCTTT.

The chain couples TRBV28 to TRBJ1-5; no firm D call. CDR1 is MDHEN and CDR2 is SYDVKM in the germline V gene. Trimming removed 6 bases from V and 4 bases from J, with 7 bases in between. This CDR3 is built from 12 residues. The CDR3 coding sequence is TGTGCCAGCAGAGAGGGTAATCAGCCCCAGCATTTT. It is translated as CASREGNQPQHF.

The chain is built from TRBV28 and TRBJ2-1; D is perhaps TRBD2 (5 bases). Germline V CDR1 and CDR2: MDHEN, SYDVKM. Trimming took off 5 bases at V and 8 bases at J, with 13 bases between the two ends. CDR3 length: 13 residues. The CDR3 DNA follows: TGTGCCAGCAGTACAGCTAGCTTCTATGAGCAGTTCTTC. Its translation is CASSTASFYEQFF.

The chain links TRBV19 to TRBJ2-7, with D perhaps matching TRBD1 (5 bases). The CDR3 runs to 15 residues. Germline values: CDR1 LNHDA, CDR2 SQIVND (reference sequence). The V gene lost 6 bases and the J gene lost 0 bases, with 15 bases spanning the gap. Here the CDR3 DNA reads TGTGCCAGTAGAACACAGGCGCGACTCTCCTACGAGCAGTACTTC. It yields the protein CASRTQARLSYEQYF. The whole variable domain, filled in from reference TRBV19 and TRBJ2-7, reads DGGITQSPKYLFRKEGQNVTLSCEQNLNHDAMYWYRQDPGQGLRLIYYSQIVNDFQKGDIAEGYSVSREKKESFPLTVTSAQKNPTAFYLCASRTQARLSYEQYFGPGTRLTVT.

This chain uses TRBV6-5 with TRBJ2-7; TRBD1 might be the D (6 bases). Germline V gives CDR1 MNHEY, CDR2 SVGAGI. This CDR3 is built from 16 residues. Trimming took 0 bases from V and 0 from J, leaving 12 bases between them. The CDR3 reads CASSYSDSFNSYEQYF. As DNA, the CDR3 is TGTGCCAGCAGTTACTCGGACAGTTTTAACTCCTACGAGCAGTACTTC.

The rearrangement joins TRBV12-5 to TRBJ1-5; D is possibly TRBD1 (5 bases). CDR1 and CDR2 (germline): LGHNT, FRNRAP. The germline V and J ends were trimmed by 0 bases and 2 bases, with 5 bases remaining between them. The CDR3 length is 14 residues. The CDR3 loop is CASGLVRGNQPQHF. The CDR3 DNA sequence: TGTGCTAGTGGTTTGGTCAGGGGCAATCAGCCCCAGCATTTT.

This rearrangement joins TRBV18 to TRBJ2-7, with TRBD2 matching over 8 bases. Germline values: CDR1 KGHSH, CDR2 LQKENI. This CDR3 spans 15 amino acids. V shed 2 bases and J 1 base; nucleotides not matched to a gene: 4. The CDR3 reads CASSPSLAVSYEQYF. CDR3 nucleotide sequence: TGTGCCAGCTCACCATCACTAGCGGTTTCCTACGAGCAGTACTTC.

On this clone: A junction end diverges from the germline sequence, so it may reflect a read error. V and J are TRBV7-9 and TRBJ1-2; maybe TRBD1 (5 bases). There are 16 residues in the CDR3. CDR1 SEHNR and CDR2 FQNEAQ come from the germline V gene (reference sequence). The CDR3 reads CSSSLAGTDTRHGYTF. As DNA, the CDR3 is TGTTCCAGCAGCTTAGCGGGCACGGACACCCGACATGGCTACACCTTC.

In DNA form, the CDR3 reads TGCGCCAGCAGTGATACAGGGAGGGGGTCTGAAGCTTTCTTT. Protein sequence: CASSDTGRGSEAFF. V and J are TRBV10-2 and TRBJ1-1; perhaps TRBD1 as D (6 bases). CDR1 and CDR2 from the germline V gene are WSHSY and SAAADI. There are 14 residues in the CDR3. Trimming removed 3 bases from V and 6 bases from J, with 14 bases in between.

This chain connects TRBV28 to TRBJ2-7, with a tentative D call TRBD2 (6 bases). CDR3 length: 12 residues. The germline V gene encodes CDR1 MDHEN and CDR2 SYDVKM. The V end was cut by 6 bases, the J end by 6 bases, with 12 bases between. The DNA of the CDR3 is TGTGCCAGCAGCACACTTAGCGGCGAGCAGTACTTC. Translating it yields CASSTLSGEQYF.

The chain is built from TRBV28 and TRBJ2-5, with 7 bases lining up with TRBD1. With V trimmed by 6 bases and J by 5 bases, 9 bases remained unmatched. The CDR3 contains 14 residues. Germline V gene sequence: CDR1 MDHEN, CDR2 SYDVKM. The CDR3 spells CASRVTGQMETQYF. The CDR3 DNA reads as TGTGCCAGCAGAGTGACAGGGCAAATGGAGACCCAGTACTTC.

The chain joins TRBV5-1 to TRBJ2-7; TRBD2 agrees at 9 bases. The CDR3 sequence is 15 residues long. Germline values: CDR1 SGHRS, CDR2 YFSETQ. J lost 1 base, V lost 4 bases, and 6 bases had no gene match. CDR3 residues: CASSAGTSLSYEQYF. The CDR3 bases are TGCGCCAGCAGCGCCGGGACTAGCCTTTCCTACGAGCAGTACTTC.

This clone appeared a few times. This chain uses TRBV28 with TRBJ1-2; D possibly corresponds to TRBD1 (6 bases). Germline V gene sequence: CDR1 MDHEN, CDR2 SYDVKM. The CDR3 totals 14 residues. The V gene lost 4 bases and the J gene lost 7 bases, with 16 bases spanning the gap. CDR3 nucleotide sequence: TGTGCCAGCAGTTATGGACAGACCTCTCGTGGCTACACCTTC. Translating it yields CASSYGQTSRGYTF.

This clone showed up just a few times. The chain couples TRBV28 to TRBJ2-7, with 10 positions matching TRBD1. The CDR3 totals 15 residues. J lost 3 bases, V lost 7 bases, and 9 bases had no gene match. Germline V gene data show CDR1 as MDHEN and CDR2 as SYDVKM. CDR3 bases: TGTGCCAGCAATTCCGCCGGGACAGGGGTCTACGAGCAGTACTTC. Translating it yields CASNSAGTGVYEQYF.

The J gene is TRBJ2-7, the V gene TRBV10-3; TRBD1 agrees at 8 bases. Germline V CDR1 and CDR2: ENHRY, SYGVKD. V was clipped by 4 bases and J by 5 bases; unmatched bases: 4. The CDR3 has 13 amino acids. The DNA of the CDR3 is TGTGCCATCAGTGGCGGACAGGGCCACGAGCAGTACTTC. Encoded protein: CAISGGQGHEQYF.

This chain uses TRBV5-6 with TRBJ1-1; D call uncertain. This CDR3 is built from 14 residues. The V end was cut by 4 bases, the J end by 2 bases, with 12 bases between. CDR1 SGHDT and CDR2 YYEEEE come from the germline V gene. CDR3 loop: CASSPDGRNTEAFF. The CDR3 coding sequence is TGTGCCAGCAGCCCGGATGGGCGTAACACTGAAGCTTTCTTT.

V usage is TRBV6-6 and J usage is TRBJ2-7; 10 bases agree with TRBD1. V was pared by 0 bases and J by 6 bases, with 5 bases of the junction left unmatched. The CDR3 extends over 15 amino acids. The germline V gene encodes CDR1 MNHNY and CDR2 SVGAGI (reference sequence). The CDR3 DNA sequence: TGTGCCAGCAGTTACTCGGACAGGGGGGAGGTCGAGCAGTACTTC. It specifies CASSYSDRGEVEQYF.

V gene TRBV7-6 combines with J gene TRBJ1-1; 7 bases align to TRBD1. The CDR3 has 15 amino acids. In germline, CDR1 is SGHVS, CDR2 FNYEAQ. J lost 5 bases, V lost 3 bases, and 9 bases had no gene match. CDR3 residues: CASSFRQGGLTEAFF. CDR3 nucleotides: TGTGCCAGCAGCTTTCGACAGGGTGGGTTAACTGAAGCTTTCTTT.

V is TRBV2 and J is TRBJ1-4; possibly TRBD1 for D (5 bases). This CDR3 region has 14 residues. Germline values: CDR1 SNHLY, CDR2 FYNNEI. V dropped 1 base and J dropped 14 bases, with 17 bases sitting between them. The CDR3 bases are TGTGCCAGCAGTGAAGGGCAGGGTATCAGGATTCTGTTTTTT. As protein: CASSEGQGIRILFF. The whole variable domain, filled in from reference TRBV2 and TRBJ1-4, reads EPEVTQTPSHQVTQMGQEVILRCVPISNHLYFYWYRQILGQKVEFLVSFYNNEISEKSEIFDDQFSVERPDGSNFTLKIRSTKLEDSAMYFCASSEGQGIRILFFGSGTQLSVL.

The chain joins TRBV7-9 to TRBJ2-2, with 10 positions matching TRBD1. The CDR3 length is 16 residues. V dropped 4 bases and J dropped 3; count of bases not matched to a gene: 5. CDR1 SEHNR and CDR2 FQNEAQ come from the germline V gene (reference sequence). CDR3 bases: TGTGCCAGCAGCTCGTACGGGACAGGGGACACCGGGGAGCTGTTTTTT. Its protein is CASSSYGTGDTGELFF. Using reference TRBV7-9 and TRBJ2-2 for the parts outside the CDR3, the full variable domain is DTGVSQNPRHKITKRGQNVTFRCDPISEHNRLYWYRQTLGQGPEFLTYFQNEAQLEKSRLLSDRFSAERPKGSFSTLEIQRTEQGDSAMYLCASSSYGTGDTGELFFGEGSRLTVL.

The chain uses TRBV4-1 and TRBJ1-3, with D possibly matching TRBD1 (5 bases). CDR3 length: 16 residues. Germline-derived CDR1 and CDR2 are MGHRA and YSYEKL. With 1 base removed from V and 1 base from J, the gap between germline ends came to 11 bases. The CDR3 region has the DNA TGCGCCAGCAGCCAAGTCGGTCAGGGATCTGGAAACACCATATATTTT. Residues: CASSQVGQGSGNTIYF.

The chain recombines TRBV7-8 with TRBJ1-1; D is uncertain. There are 13 residues in the CDR3. The V and J ends lost 5 bases and 0 bases respectively, with 7 bases between them. The V gene's germline CDR1 is SGHVS and CDR2 FQNEAQ. CDR3 sequence reads: CASSAGMNTEAFF. In DNA form, the CDR3 reads TGTGCCAGCAGCGCCGGGATGAACACTGAAGCTTTCTTT.

The V call is TRBV28, the J call TRBJ1-4; a weak D match, TRBD1 (5 bases). CDR1 is MDHEN, CDR2 SYDVKM, per germline. The CDR3 spans 14 residues. V was shortened by 4 bases and J by 8 bases, with 14 bases between the two germline ends. CDR3 residues: CASSSPGVVEKLFF. CDR3 sequence (DNA): TGTGCCAGCAGTTCTCCGGGGGTTGTCGAAAAACTGTTTTTT.